This entry lists 24 T cell receptor beta chains sequenced from one sample in a study of T cells after yellow fever vaccination. TCRdb redid the calling of the 5' RACE reads with MiXCR, one entry per CDR3 protein. The sample lists approximately 510,000 distinct CDR3 sequences; less than 25% were seen once. Here the sequenced sample was PBMCs, taken 21 days after the first yellow fever vaccination. These receptors originate from a man aged 18 to 29 who received the YFV17D yellow fever vaccine.

This clonotype appeared a single time. A read error may be the cause here, since a much bigger clone is one base away. V usage is TRBV12-3 or TRBV12-4 and J usage is TRBJ2-7; a weak D match, TRBD1 (5 bases). V gave up 5 bases and J gave up 8 bases, with 19 bases separating them. The length of the CDR3 is 14 residues. CDR3 protein: CASSTQVTSHKQYF. The CDR3 region has the DNA TGTGCCAGCAGTACACAGGTTACCTCCCACAAGCAGTACTTC.

This clonotype was picked up a small number of times. The chain combines TRBV7-2 with TRBJ2-5, with 8 bases identical to TRBD2. The CDR3 runs to 17 residues. V dropped 1 base and J dropped 1; count of bases not matched to a gene: 8. Germline assignment: CDR1 SGHTA and CDR2 FQGNSA. CDR3 in amino acids: CASSLVRSGGLQETQYF. The CDR3 DNA follows: TGTGCCAGCAGCTTAGTACGGAGCGGGGGTCTCCAAGAGACCCAGTACTTC.

The genes are TRBV6-2 or TRBV6-3 and TRBJ2-7; either TRBD1 or TRBD2 may fit D (5 bases each). The germline V and J ends were trimmed by 4 bases and 6 bases, with 13 bases remaining between them. The CDR3 runs to 13 residues. From germline, CDR1 is MNHEY and CDR2 SVGEGT. The CDR3 region is CASSSAGRAEQYV. Written as DNA, the CDR3 is TGTGCCAGCAGTTCAGCAGGGCGGGCCGAGCAGTACGTC.

At least ten counts were recorded for this clonotype. J is TRBJ2-3 and V is TRBV6-1; TRBD1 matches at 8 bases. The trim removed 7 bases at V and 7 bases at J, leaving 10 bases unmatched. The V gene's germline CDR1 is MNHNS and CDR2 SASEGT. The CDR3 spans 14 residues. Written as DNA, the CDR3 is TGTGCCAGCAAGATAGACAGGGGTGGGAATACGCAGTATTTT. Protein sequence: CASKIDRGGNTQYF.

This clonotype was seen only a few times. This rearrangement joins TRBV19 to TRBJ1-5; no reliable D call. The germline V gene has CDR1 LNHDA and CDR2 SQIVND (reference sequence). The CDR3 totals 12 residues. V was shortened by 5 bases and J by 9 bases, with 11 bases between the two germline ends. In DNA form, the CDR3 reads TGTGCCAGTAGTGCGGACTTGCGGCCCCAGCATTTT. Protein sequence: CASSADLRPQHF.

Ten or more counts support this clonotype. This chain links TRBV12-3 or TRBV12-4 with TRBJ1-4, with TRBD1 matching 9 bases. The CDR3 consists of 14 residues. The junction had 7 bases not matched to a gene; V was cut back by 6 bases and J by 8 bases. This CDR3 reads CASSTGTGIEKLFF. The CDR3 region has the DNA TGTGCCAGCAGCACCGGGACAGGGATCGAAAAACTGTTTTTT.

The chain joins TRBV20-1 to TRBJ2-5; TRBD2 aligns across 7 bases. The V and J ends lost 3 bases and 7 bases, in that order; junction bases with no gene match: 8. The germline V gene has CDR1 DFQATT and CDR2 SNEGSKA (reference sequence). This CDR3 is built from 13 residues. The DNA of the CDR3 is TGCAGTGCTAGCGTCGCCCCGGGGGGGACCCAGTACTTC. The encoded protein is CSASVAPGGTQYF.

Only a few counts were recorded for this clonotype. The chain joins TRBV29-1 to TRBJ1-2; D uncertain. Germline CDR1 and CDR2: SQVTM and ANQGSEA. V lost 4 bases to trimming and J lost 6 bases, with 3 bases between them. The CDR3 length is 9 residues. The CDR3 here is CSVGDGYTF. The CDR3 coding sequence is TGCAGCGTTGGAGATGGCTACACCTTC.

This clonotype appeared a few times. The chain joins TRBV4-1 to TRBJ1-5; D gene uncertain. Looked up from germline, CDR1 is MGHRA and CDR2 is YSYEKL. V was trimmed by 0 bases and J by 1 base, leaving 7 bases between them. The CDR3 totals 15 residues. DNA of the CDR3: TGCGCCAGCAGCCAAGAGACGTGGAGCAATCAGCCCCAGCATTTT. This translates into CASSQETWSNQPQHF.

This clonotype was detected a few times. This chain joins TRBV20-1 and TRBJ2-7; 7 bases agree with TRBD1. V lost 1 base to trimming and J lost 2 bases; unmatched junction nucleotides: 8. CDR3 length: 15 residues. CDR1 and CDR2 (germline): DFQATT, SNEGSKA (reference sequence). DNA of the CDR3: TGCAGTGCTAGAGGCTACCGGGACAGCACCTACGAGCAGTACGTC. Its protein product is CSARGYRDSTYEQYV.

This clonotype occurred a few times. The chain joins TRBV9 to TRBJ2-1; 11 positions agree with TRBD1. Germline V gene sequence: CDR1 SGDLS, CDR2 YYNGEE. Losses at the gene ends were 3 bases for V and 2 bases for J; bases not matched to a gene: 7. The CDR3 sequence is 17 residues long. The CDR3 is CASSDPGQGGAYNEQFF. CDR3 sequence (DNA): TGTGCCAGCAGCGATCCGGGACAGGGGGGTGCCTACAATGAGCAGTTCTTC.

The chain has TRBV5-1 and TRBJ2-1; 8 bases are shared with TRBD2. This CDR3 is built from 16 residues. V was clipped by 4 bases and J by 8 bases; unmatched bases: 14. The V gene's germline CDR1 is SGHRS and CDR2 YFSETQ. The CDR3 DNA reads TGCGCCAGCAGCCCTGAAGCGGGGGCCCCCCCCGATGAGCAGTTCTTC. Its protein product is CASSPEAGAPPDEQFF. Looking up the rest from reference TRBV5-1 and TRBJ2-1 gives the full variable domain: KAGVTQTPRYLIKTRGQQVTLSCSPISGHRSVSWYQQTPGQGLQFLFEYFSETQRNKGNFPGRFSGRQFSNSRSEMNVSTLELGDSALYLCASSPEAGAPPDEQFFGPGTRLTVL.

The CDR3 DNA reads as TGTGCCAGCAGCCTGCCCAACCCGGGACAGGGGGCTCTCGAGCAGTACTTC. Protein: CASSLPNPGQGALEQYF. The rearrangement links TRBV4-2 to TRBJ2-7; 12 positions agree with TRBD1. V gave up 4 bases and J gave up 6 bases; unmatched junction bases: 13. Germline V CDR1 and CDR2: LGHNA, YNFKEQ. The CDR3 has 17 residues.

The rearrangement joins TRBV7-2 to TRBJ2-3; D unclear. The V gene lost 2 bases and the J gene lost 8 bases, with 17 bases spanning the gap. Germline V gene data show CDR1 as SGHTA and CDR2 as FQGNSA. The CDR3 is 15 residues long. CDR3 sequence reads: CASSLLAGTDGTQYF. The CDR3 DNA reads as TGTGCCAGCAGCTTATTGGCAGGCACTGATGGTACGCAGTATTTT.

This clonotype was seen once. The V gene is TRBV5-4, the J gene TRBJ2-3; D may correspond to TRBD1 or TRBD2 (5 bases each). Trimming left V 0 bases short and J 2 bases short, with 10 bases between. The V gene's germline CDR1 is SGHNT and CDR2 YYREEE (reference sequence). The CDR3 has 15 amino acids. This CDR3 is CASSLARGHTDTQYF. The CDR3, as DNA: TGTGCCAGCAGCTTGGCCCGGGGCCACACAGATACGCAGTATTTT. Combining the CDR3 with reference TRBV5-4 and TRBJ2-3 gives the whole variable domain ETGVTQSPTHLIKTRGQQVTLRCSSQSGHNTVSWYQQALGQGPQFIFQYYREEENGRGNFPPRFSGLQFPNYSSELNVNALELDDSALYLCASSLARGHTDTQYFGPGTRLTVL.

This clonotype was seen only a few times. J is TRBJ2-3 and V is TRBV4-3; TRBD1 aligns across 12 bases. The CDR3 runs to 15 residues. Trimming cost V 3 bases and J 2 bases; bases outside gene matches: 0. Germline CDR1 is LGHNA and CDR2 is YSLEER. CDR3 region: CASSQGQGATDTQYF. DNA of the CDR3: TGCGCCAGCAGCCAGGGACAGGGGGCCACAGATACGCAGTATTTT.

The CDR3 here is CASSPAWGGAYNEQFF. Written as DNA, the CDR3 is TGTGCCAGCAGTCCGGCGTGGGGGGGGGCCTACAATGAGCAGTTCTTC. The chain carries TRBV7-9 and TRBJ2-1, with 7 bases lining up with TRBD2. Unmatched junction bases numbered 10, after V lost 6 bases and J lost 2 bases. Per the germline V gene, CDR1 is SEHNR and CDR2 is FQNEAQ (reference sequence). This CDR3 contains 16 residues.

The V call is TRBV7-3, the J call TRBJ1-5; D unclear. V was clipped by 5 bases and J by 4 bases, with 6 bases between them. This CDR3 has 12 residues. The germline gives CDR1 SGHTA, CDR2 FQGTGA. The CDR3 sequence: CASSTENQPQHF. The CDR3 nucleotides are TGTGCCAGCAGCACCGAGAATCAGCCCCAGCATTTT.

The rearrangement joins TRBV5-1 to TRBJ1-4; D unresolved. V lost 0 bases and J 0 bases, leaving 9 bases between the germline ends. The CDR3 spans 16 residues. Germline CDR1 reads SGHRS; CDR2 reads YFSETQ. The CDR3 sequence is CASSLDMRTTNEKLFF. The CDR3 DNA is TGCGCCAGCAGCTTGGACATGCGGACAACTAATGAAAAACTGTTTTTT.

This clonotype was detected only a few times. For the CDR3, the DNA is TGTGCCAGTAGTATCTTACGGACGGGGGGTAGCGGGGAGCTGTTTTTT. It codes for CASSILRTGGSGELFF. The chain is built from TRBV19 and TRBJ2-2; 7 positions agree with TRBD2. The V and J ends lost 3 bases and 7 bases, in that order; junction bases with no gene match: 11. The length of the CDR3 is 16 residues. Germline V gene lookup returns CDR1 LNHDA and CDR2 SQIVND (reference sequence).

V gene TRBV9 combines with J gene TRBJ1-6; D is unresolved. The CDR3 sequence is 14 residues long. With 1 base removed from V and 7 bases from J, the gap between germline ends came to 9 bases. In germline, CDR1 is SGDLS, CDR2 YYNGEE. CDR3 region: CASSVRTANSPLHF. The CDR3 coding sequence is TGTGCCAGCAGCGTAAGGACGGCAAATTCACCCCTCCACTTT.

A few counts support this clonotype. V is TRBV18 and J is TRBJ2-5, with 7 bases lining up with TRBD2. CDR1 is KGHSH, CDR2 LQKENI, per germline. V gave up 0 bases and J gave up 5 bases; unmatched junction bases: 6. The CDR3 loop spans 15 amino acids. Here the CDR3 reads CASSPPGSGRETQYF. DNA for the CDR3: TGTGCCAGCTCACCACCTGGATCCGGGAGGGAGACCCAGTACTTC.

The gene calls are TRBV5-1 and TRBJ2-3; TRBD2 matches at 8 bases. V gave up 4 bases and J gave up 1 base; unmatched junction bases: 11. This CDR3 contains 17 residues. Per the germline V gene, CDR1 is SGHRS and CDR2 is YFSETQ. CDR3 sequence reads: CASSRGGAGLRTDTQYF. The CDR3 region has the DNA TGCGCCAGCAGCCGGGGGGGAGCGGGGCTACGCACAGATACGCAGTATTTT.

The sample holds a few counts of this clonotype. The chain combines TRBV25-1 with TRBJ1-1, with D uncertain. V was pared by 6 bases and J by 1 base, with 12 bases between. The CDR3 sequence is 14 residues long. Germline-derived CDR1 and CDR2 are MGHDK and SYGVNS. CDR3 region: CASSPTGWNTEAFF. The CDR3 DNA reads as TGTGCCAGCAGCCCGACGGGCTGGAACACTGAAGCTTTCTTT.